The 30 T cell receptor beta chains given below trace back to one sample, sequenced in a study of CD8 T cells in ankylosing spondylitis. TCRdb reprocessed the 5' RACE reads with MiXCR, giving one entry per CDR3 protein. The repertoire has 100,000 to 150,000 distinct CDR3 sequences, 6% to 8.5% of them found once; the top ten carry roughly an eighth. The sample taken for sequencing was blood, either unsorted or a sorted T cell fraction (not recorded which). The receptors come from a male donor with ankylosing spondylitis or in good health (not recorded which).

Ten or more counts support this clonotype. The chain employs TRBV14 and TRBJ1-1, with D perhaps matching TRBD1 (5 bases). V lost 3 bases and J lost 0, with 14 bases in between. The length of the CDR3 is 16 residues. Germline V gives CDR1 SGHDN, CDR2 FVKESK. The CDR3 DNA sequence: TGTGCCAGCAGCCATCGACAGAAGACTATGAACACTGAAGCTTTCTTT. This translates into CASSHRQKTMNTEAFF. Full variable domain (missing parts from reference TRBV14 and TRBJ1-1): EAGVTQFPSHSVIEKGQTVTLRCDPISGHDNLYWYRRVMGKEIKFLLHFVKESKQDESGMPNNRFLAERTGGTYSTLKVQPAELEDSGVYFCASSHRQKTMNTEAFFGQGTRLTVV.

This clonotype was observed many times. This chain joins TRBV4-1 and TRBJ2-1, with 13 bases fitting TRBD2. The CDR3 is 17 residues long. Trimming took 5 bases from V and 1 from J; bases not matched to a gene: 5. The germline gives CDR1 MGHRA, CDR2 YSYEKL. The CDR3: CASSGLAGEPSYNEQFF. For the CDR3, the DNA is TGCGCCAGCAGCGGACTAGCGGGAGAGCCGTCCTACAATGAGCAGTTCTTC.

There are many counts of this clonotype. The J gene is TRBJ1-1, the V gene TRBV6-6; D gene ambiguous. The V end was cut by 0 bases, the J end by 6 bases, with 8 bases between. Germline V gene lookup returns CDR1 MNHNY and CDR2 SVGAGI (reference sequence). There are 13 residues in the CDR3. The CDR3 sequence: CASSYSFGSEAFF. CDR3 DNA: TGTGCCAGCAGTTACTCTTTCGGGTCTGAAGCTTTCTTT.

This clonotype was detected many times. The chain joins TRBV28 to TRBJ2-5; no clear D. Germline V gene sequence: CDR1 MDHEN, CDR2 SYDVKM. The CDR3 covers 12 residues. V shed 5 bases and J shed 1 base, with 5 bases lying between them. For the CDR3, the DNA is TGTGCCAGCAGTATACTCCAAGAGACCCAGTACTTC. Residues: CASSILQETQYF.

This clonotype was found many times. The V and J genes are TRBV2 and TRBJ1-1; a weak D match, TRBD1 (6 bases). Trimming removed 3 bases at V and 5 bases at J, with 10 bases between. From germline, CDR1 is SNHLY and CDR2 FYNNEI. The CDR3 totals 13 residues. The DNA of the CDR3 is TGTGCCAGCAGTGAGGGGGGGCTGACTGAAGCTTTCTTT. This encodes CASSEGGLTEAFF. Full variable domain (missing parts from reference TRBV2 and TRBJ1-1): EPEVTQTPSHQVTQMGQEVILRCVPISNHLYFYWYRQILGQKVEFLVSFYNNEISEKSEIFDDQFSVERPDGSNFTLKIRSTKLEDSAMYFCASSEGGLTEAFFGQGTRLTVV.

This clonotype was found many times. The gene calls are TRBV5-1 and TRBJ2-5; D possibly corresponds to TRBD2 (5 bases). The CDR3 spans 15 residues. Germline loops: CDR1 SGHRS, CDR2 YFSETQ. V was cut by 5 bases and J by 3 bases, with 17 bases left in between. As DNA, the CDR3 is TGCGCCAGCAGGCGAGGGCCGGTCTCGGAAGAGACCCAGTACTTC. The encoded protein is CASRRGPVSEETQYF.

In its sample, this clonotype was seen many times. The chain has TRBV12-3 or TRBV12-4 and TRBJ2-3; 10 bases are shared with TRBD1. The CDR3 runs 16 residues. V lost 5 bases, J lost 3 bases, and 8 bases stayed unmatched. The CDR3 DNA sequence: TGTGCCAGCAGTCATCGTTCGGGACAGGGGACAGATACGCAGTATTTT. Translating gives CASSHRSGQGTDTQYF.

The sample holds many counts of this clonotype. This chain connects TRBV6-4 to TRBJ1-2; tentative D call: TRBD1 (5 bases). V shed 3 bases and J shed 2 bases, with 13 bases lying between them. CDR3 size: 15 residues. Germline-derived CDR1 and CDR2 are MRHNA and SNTAGT. The CDR3 sequence: CASSDRSGGNYGYTF. CDR3 DNA sequence: TGTGCCAGCAGTGATCGATCTGGGGGGAACTATGGCTACACCTTC.

This clonotype was found many times. The V gene is TRBV12-3 or TRBV12-4, the J gene TRBJ1-2; D uncertain. The V end was cut by 4 bases, the J end by 7 bases, with 22 bases between. CDR3 length equals 16 residues. The CDR3 reads CASSSRQATVNGGYTF. The DNA of the CDR3 is TGTGCCAGCAGTTCGCGGCAGGCGACGGTCAATGGTGGCTACACCTTC.

There are many counts of this clonotype. The chain couples TRBV20-1 to TRBJ2-1; 7 nucleotides agree with TRBD2. The CDR3 length is 15 residues. V shed 3 bases and J 0 bases; nucleotides not matched to a gene: 5. Germline V gene lookup returns CDR1 DFQATT and CDR2 SNEGSKA (reference sequence). CDR3 residues: CSARGGWLSYNEQFF. Here the CDR3 DNA reads TGCAGTGCTAGGGGAGGGTGGCTCTCCTACAATGAGCAGTTCTTC.

This clonotype was recorded many times. The J gene is TRBJ2-3, the V gene TRBV20-1; possible D gene TRBD2, 5 bases. The germline gives CDR1 DFQATT, CDR2 SNEGSKA (reference sequence). V shed 6 bases and J shed 0 bases, with 10 bases lying between them. The CDR3 contains 13 residues. The CDR3 coding sequence is TGCAGTGCCAGACGGGAAAGCACAGATACGCAGTATTTT. Encoded protein: CSARRESTDTQYF.

This clonotype came up many times. This chain links TRBV5-6 with TRBJ1-6; weak D call: TRBD1 (6 bases). CDR1 is SGHDT and CDR2 is YYEEEE in the germline V gene. Trimming removed 0 bases from V and 3 bases from J, with 7 bases in between. This CDR3 region has 15 residues. In DNA, the CDR3 is TGTGCCAGCAGCTTGGAACAGGGCTATAATTCACCCCTCCACTTT. The encoded protein is CASSLEQGYNSPLHF.

This chain links TRBV27 with TRBJ2-7; D unclear. V was pared by 5 bases and J by 0 bases, with 11 bases between. From germline, CDR1 is MNHEY and CDR2 SMNVEV (reference sequence). The CDR3 spans 14 residues. The CDR3 sequence is CASSPFGVSYEQYF. Here the CDR3 DNA reads TGTGCCAGCAGTCCTTTTGGGGTCTCCTACGAGCAGTACTTC.

This clonotype was seen at least ten times. The chain links TRBV19 to TRBJ2-3; tentatively, D is TRBD1 (5 bases). The germline V and J ends were trimmed by 6 bases and 3 bases, with 10 bases remaining between them. This CDR3 has 13 amino acids. The V gene's germline CDR1 is LNHDA and CDR2 SQIVND (reference sequence). The CDR3 sequence is CASRPDRTDTQYF. The CDR3 coding sequence is TGTGCCAGTAGACCCGACAGAACAGATACGCAGTATTTT.

The chain couples TRBV14 to TRBJ2-2; no clear D. Trimming took 4 bases from V and 7 from J, leaving 13 bases between them. The germline CDR1 and CDR2 sequences are SGHDN and FVKESK. There are 14 residues in the CDR3. CDR3 protein: CASSLRVGDGELFF. CDR3 nucleotides: TGTGCCAGCAGCCTACGGGTCGGAGACGGGGAGCTGTTTTTT.

The CDR3 DNA reads as TGTGCCGGAGGGGATTATTACACCGGGGAGCTGTTTTTT. This encodes CAGGDYYTGELFF. The rearrangement links TRBV6-2 or TRBV6-3 to TRBJ2-2; a weak D match, TRBD2 (6 bases). V was clipped by 11 bases and J by 3 bases, with 13 bases between them. The CDR3 is 13 amino acids. CDR1 and CDR2 from the germline V gene are MNHEY and SVGEGT.

The sample holds many counts of this clonotype. The genes are TRBV14 and TRBJ1-6; D unresolved. This CDR3 spans 18 amino acids. Per the germline V gene, CDR1 is SGHDN and CDR2 is FVKESK. V was pared by 1 base and J by 0 bases, with 13 bases between. This CDR3 is CASSQAELLDSYNSPLHF. DNA of the CDR3: TGTGCCAGCAGCCAAGCGGAATTATTGGACTCCTATAATTCACCCCTCCACTTT.

This clonotype has ten or more counts. The chain uses TRBV19 and TRBJ2-3, with 14 bases fitting TRBD2. This CDR3 is built from 16 residues. Germline assignment: CDR1 LNHDA and CDR2 SQIVND (reference sequence). The junction had 4 bases not matched to a gene; V was cut back by 6 bases and J by 2 bases. In DNA form, the CDR3 reads TGTGCCAGTAGACGACTAGCGGGAGGGAACACAGATACGCAGTATTTT. This gives the protein CASRRLAGGNTDTQYF.

In this sample, this clonotype turned up many times. The chain combines TRBV30 with TRBJ1-1; TRBD1 aligns across 8 bases. Germline V CDR1 and CDR2: GTSNPN, SVGIG (reference sequence). J gave up 11 bases and V 3 bases, and 20 bases lay outside the gene matches. This CDR3 has 16 amino acids. The CDR3 DNA sequence: TGTGCCTGGAGCCGTACTAAGACAGGGGTATTATGGTTTGCTTTCTTT. Translation: CAWSRTKTGVLWFAFF.

In its sample, this clonotype was seen many times. The chain uses TRBV20-1 and TRBJ2-1, with 8 nucleotides matching TRBD2. CDR3 size: 15 residues. Germline V gene data show CDR1 as DFQATT and CDR2 as SNEGSKA (reference sequence). After removal of 0 bases from V and 6 bases from J, the junction contained 7 bases not matched to a gene. The CDR3 is CSARDFRGGGNEQFF. For the CDR3, the DNA is TGCAGTGCTAGAGATTTCCGGGGGGGGGGCAATGAGCAGTTCTTC.

This clonotype was recorded at least ten times. The chain recombines TRBV7-6 with TRBJ2-3; 11 bases are a match to TRBD1. CDR1 and CDR2 (germline): SGHVS, FNYEAQ. The CDR3 runs to 16 residues. V was clipped by 4 bases and J by 3 bases; unmatched bases: 6. This chain's CDR3 is CASSSRTGGKTDTQYF. The CDR3 region has the DNA TGTGCCAGCAGCTCTAGGACAGGGGGCAAAACAGATACGCAGTATTTT.

This clonotype was recorded many times. The V and J genes are TRBV5-1 and TRBJ2-1, with 7 bases aligning to TRBD1. Losses at the gene ends were 4 bases for V and 9 bases for J; bases not matched to a gene: 7. The CDR3 is 13 residues long. Looked up from germline, CDR1 is SGHRS and CDR2 is YFSETQ. The CDR3 DNA is TGCGCCAGCAGCGACAGGGTTTTAGGTGAGCAGTTCTTC. It is translated as CASSDRVLGEQFF.

This clonotype came up many times. The chain carries TRBV5-6 and TRBJ1-3; D remains ambiguous. From germline, CDR1 is SGHDT and CDR2 YYEEEE. V was shortened by 1 base and J by 2 bases, with 13 bases between the two germline ends. The CDR3 has 16 amino acids. The CDR3 sequence: CASSLWGVTPGNTIYF. CDR3 DNA sequence: TGTGCCAGCAGCTTGTGGGGAGTCACCCCTGGAAACACCATATATTTT.

In its sample, this clonotype was seen many times. V usage is TRBV5-1 and J usage is TRBJ1-3; TRBD1 aligns across 7 bases. The V segment lost 4 bases and the J segment 4 bases; nucleotides outside the gene matches: 5. The CDR3 totals 14 residues. From germline, CDR1 is SGHRS and CDR2 YFSETQ. CDR3 DNA: TGCGCCAGCAGCGCCGGGACAGAGGGAAACACCATATATTTT. This gives the protein CASSAGTEGNTIYF.

This clonotype was recorded many times. The rearrangement links TRBV19 to TRBJ2-1; tentative D call: TRBD2 (5 bases). The CDR3 runs 13 residues. Deletions cut 9 bases from V and 9 bases from J, with 18 bases between. Germline V gene lookup returns CDR1 LNHDA and CDR2 SQIVND (reference sequence). The CDR3 DNA sequence: TGTGCCAGCGGGGTGGCATACGGGCGTGAGCAGTTCTTC. It codes for CASGVAYGREQFF. Full variable domain (outside the CDR3, taken from reference TRBV19 and TRBJ2-1): DGGITQSPKYLFRKEGQNVTLSCEQNLNHDAMYWYRQDPGQGLRLIYYSQIVNDFQKGDIAEGYSVSREKKESFPLTVTSAQKNPTAFYLCASGVAYGREQFFGPGTRLTVL.

The J gene is TRBJ2-3, the V gene TRBV12-3 or TRBV12-4; D remains unclear. V was clipped by 8 bases and J by 6 bases, with 9 bases between them. The CDR3 is made up of 11 amino acids. The CDR3 reads CASRPMDTQYF. For the CDR3, the DNA is TGTGCCAGCCGCCCGATGGATACGCAGTATTTT.

There are many counts of this clonotype. DNA of the CDR3: TGTGCCAGCAGTTCGGGACTAGCTTCGGATGAGCAGTTCTTC. Translated: CASSSGLASDEQFF. V gene TRBV12-3 or TRBV12-4 combines with J gene TRBJ2-1; 9 nucleotides match TRBD2. V was clipped by 4 bases and J by 8 bases; unmatched bases: 6. This CDR3 has 14 amino acids.

This clonotype was recorded a few times. CDR3 sequence: CAWGGTGLSSGANVLTF. The CDR3 region has the DNA TGTGCCTGGGGGGGGACCGGATTAAGCTCTGGGGCCAACGTCCTGACTTTC. The J gene is TRBJ2-6, the V gene TRBV30, with a weak D call TRBD2 (6 bases). The CDR3 consists of 17 residues. Trimming removed 5 bases at V and 0 bases at J, with 17 bases between. CDR1 and CDR2 from the germline V gene are GTSNPN and SVGIG (reference sequence).

This clonotype showed up many times. This chain uses TRBV7-9 with TRBJ1-1, with TRBD1 matching 9 bases. Germline lookup yields CDR1 SEHNR and CDR2 FQNEAQ (reference sequence). J gave up 5 bases and V 5 bases, and 6 bases lay outside the gene matches. The length of the CDR3 is 14 residues. The chain's CDR3 is CASSVQGARTEAFF. In nucleotides, the CDR3 is TGTGCCAGCAGCGTACAGGGGGCGCGGACTGAAGCTTTCTTT. Supplemented by reference TRBV7-9 and TRBJ1-1, the full variable domain reads DTGVSQNPRHKITKRGQNVTFRCDPISEHNRLYWYRQTLGQGPEFLTYFQNEAQLEKSRLLSDRFSAERPKGSFSTLEIQRTEQGDSAMYLCASSVQGARTEAFFGQGTRLTVV.

This clonotype was detected ten times or more. The chain has TRBV15 and TRBJ2-2; D uncertain. CDR1 and CDR2 from the germline V gene are LNHNV and YYDKDF (reference sequence). The length of the CDR3 is 13 residues. Between the trimmed V and J ends, which lost 4 bases and 5 bases, there was a span of 8 bases. CDR3 bases: TGTGCCACCAGCAATACGGAAACCGGGGAGCTGTTTTTT. Translating it yields CATSNTETGELFF.